Below, 27 T cell receptor beta chains from the same sample are listed, as sequenced in a study of T cell responses to AZD1222 COVID-19 vaccine. The table came from immunoSEQ multiplex PCR; TCRdb's copy has only in-frame clones and leaves some out. Found here are more than 75,000 clones, over 80% of them singletons; the top ten hold 7.5%. Sequenced material: peripheral blood, taken on day 0 of AZD1222 vaccination. These receptors all stem from an adult in good health.

This chain joins TRBV11-2 and TRBJ1-6, with TRBD1 as a possible D gene (5 bases). Deletions cut 5 bases from V and 7 bases from J, with 27 bases between. Per the germline V gene, CDR1 is SGHAT and CDR2 is FQNNGV. CDR3 length equals 19 residues. The CDR3: CASSRLGQARAIANSPLHF. CDR3 DNA sequence: TGTGCCAGCAGCCGGTTGGGGCAGGCCCGAGCCATAGCAAATTCACCCCTCCACTTT.

The chain recombines TRBV20-1 with TRBJ1-2; the D is unclear. CDR1 is DFQATT and CDR2 is SNEGSKA in the germline V gene (reference sequence). This CDR3 contains 11 residues. Trimming shortened V by 0 bases and J by 8 bases, and 7 bases separated the two germline ends. As DNA, the CDR3 is TGCAGTGCTAGAGATGGTCTCGGCTACACCTTC. This encodes CSARDGLGYTF.

The V call is TRBV25-1, the J call TRBJ2-2; either TRBD1 or TRBD2 may fit D (6 bases each). The CDR3 sequence is 17 residues long. The germline gives CDR1 MGHDK, CDR2 SYGVNS. The V end lost 3 bases, the J end lost 3 bases, and 17 bases lay between the germline ends. The CDR3: CASSDPRGGGYTGELFF. As DNA, the CDR3 is TGTGCCAGCAGTGATCCCCGTGGAGGGGGTTACACCGGGGAGCTGTTTTTT.

The V and J genes are TRBV7-9 and TRBJ2-2; possibly TRBD2 for D (5 bases). V was clipped by 11 bases and J by 3 bases, with 13 bases between them. Germline values: CDR1 SEHNR, CDR2 FQNEAQ (reference sequence). The CDR3 runs to 13 residues. CDR3 coding DNA: TGTGCCCCGAGGGTCCGGGACACCGGGGAGCTGTTTTTT. This translates into CAPRVRDTGELFF.

The genes are TRBV24-1 and TRBJ1-5, with a tentative D call TRBD1 (5 bases). CDR1 is KGHDR, CDR2 SFDVKD, per germline. The CDR3 runs to 15 residues. The V end was cut by 2 bases, the J end by 6 bases, with 13 bases between. CDR3 nucleotide sequence: TGTGCCACCAGTGATTCCGGGACCTCTAGTCAGCCCCAGCATTTT. Translation: CATSDSGTSSQPQHF.

The chain carries TRBV11-3 and TRBJ2-7; D is perhaps TRBD1 (5 bases). From germline, CDR1 is SGHNT and CDR2 YENEEA. The CDR3 loop spans 13 amino acids. Trimming left V 5 bases short and J 6 bases short, with 14 bases between. The CDR3 DNA reads as TGTGCCAGCAGCCCGAGCAGGGATCTCGAGCAGTACTTC. This encodes CASSPSRDLEQYF.

The rearrangement joins TRBV27 to TRBJ2-1, with no clear D. The V and J ends lost 6 bases and 7 bases respectively, with 13 bases between them. Per germline, CDR1 MNHEY and CDR2 SMNVEV (reference sequence). CDR3 length: 13 residues. The CDR3 coding sequence is TGTGCCAGCAGCTCCAACAGAGGTAATGAGCAGTTCTTC. It specifies CASSSNRGNEQFF.

J is TRBJ1-1 and V is TRBV24-1; TRBD1 matches 9 bases. Germline V CDR1 and CDR2: KGHDR, SFDVKD. This CDR3 region has 18 residues. V was pared by 3 bases and J by 4 bases, with 14 bases of the junction left unmatched. The CDR3 loop is CATSDNRGQGEEITEAFF. The CDR3 DNA reads as TGTGCCACCAGTGATAATCGGGGACAGGGAGAAGAGATCACTGAAGCTTTCTTT.

The chain employs TRBV29-1 and TRBJ2-7; D gene uncertain. V lost 8 bases and J lost 2, with 13 bases in between. Germline assignment: CDR1 SQVTM and CDR2 ANQGSEA. This CDR3 region has 12 residues. CDR3: CSYSRQPYEQYF. As DNA, the CDR3 is TGCAGCTACTCGCGGCAACCCTACGAGCAGTACTTC.

This chain connects TRBV25-1 to TRBJ2-5; D is perhaps TRBD1 (5 bases). The CDR3 consists of 13 residues. Trimming stripped 4 bases from V and 1 base from J, with 7 bases between. Germline-derived CDR1 and CDR2 are MGHDK and SYGVNS. The CDR3: CASSGRAQETQYF. CDR3 nucleotide sequence: TGTGCCAGCAGTGGCAGGGCCCAAGAGACCCAGTACTTC.

This sequence joins TRBV9 and TRBJ2-5, with a possible D match to TRBD2 (6 bases). CDR3 size: 15 residues. V was clipped by 0 bases and J by 3 bases, with 12 bases between them. Germline V gene lookup returns CDR1 SGDLS and CDR2 YYNGEE. This CDR3 is CASSVDRGIKETQYF. CDR3 nucleotides: TGTGCCAGCAGCGTAGATCGGGGGATAAAAGAGACCCAGTACTTC.

The chain employs TRBV5-1 and TRBJ1-4; D is possibly TRBD1 (6 bases). Per germline, CDR1 SGHRS and CDR2 YFSETQ. Trimming removed 1 base from V and 0 bases from J, with 34 bases in between. The CDR3 is 24 amino acids. This CDR3 reads CASSLRGRYMRPQVTGTTNEKLFF. The CDR3 DNA follows: TGCGCCAGCAGCTTGAGAGGGAGGTATATGAGACCACAGGTTACAGGGACAACTAATGAAAAACTGTTTTTT.

The chain employs TRBV10-3 and TRBJ1-6; D remains ambiguous. With 1 base removed from V and 7 bases from J, the gap between germline ends came to 11 bases. Germline V gene data show CDR1 as ENHRY and CDR2 as SYGVKD. This CDR3 is 15 amino acids long. The CDR3 bases are TGTGCCATCAGTGAGTGGGAGTCGCTAAATTCACCCCTCCACTTT. Protein sequence: CAISEWESLNSPLHF.

The genes are TRBV6-1 and TRBJ1-6; D remains ambiguous. Germline values: CDR1 MNHNS, CDR2 SASEGT. Trimming stripped 3 bases from V and 10 bases from J, with 10 bases between. The CDR3 is 13 residues long. CDR3 region: CASSDLSGSPLHF. The CDR3 DNA is TGTGCCAGCAGTGACCTTTCGGGATCACCCCTCCACTTT.

CDR3 sequence: CASSSGELLNNEQFF. The CDR3 DNA is TGTGCCAGCAGTTCGGGAGAACTCTTAAACAATGAGCAGTTCTTC. The chain has TRBV6-2 or TRBV6-3 and TRBJ2-1; D perhaps matches TRBD2 (6 bases). Between the trimmed V and J ends, which lost 4 bases and 5 bases, there was a span of 15 bases. Germline values: CDR1 MNHEY, CDR2 SVGEGT. This CDR3 is built from 15 residues.

This clone was recorded only once. The chain combines TRBV7-9 with TRBJ2-1, with TRBD2 identical over 9 bases. The junction had 13 bases not matched to a gene; V was cut back by 5 bases and J by 8 bases. Per the germline V gene, CDR1 is SEHNR and CDR2 is FQNEAQ (reference sequence). CDR3 size: 16 residues. This chain's CDR3 is CASSTPGLALRDEQFF. DNA of the CDR3: TGTGCCAGCAGCACACCGGGACTAGCCCTTCGGGATGAGCAGTTCTTC.

The rearrangement links TRBV7-8 to TRBJ1-2, with 9 bases aligning to TRBD1. The CDR3 has 14 amino acids. The trim removed 1 base at V and 7 bases at J, leaving 4 bases unmatched. Germline CDR1 SGHVS, CDR2 FQNEAQ. The CDR3 protein is CASSLEQGARGYTF. CDR3 sequence (DNA): TGTGCCAGCAGCTTAGAACAGGGGGCGCGTGGCTACACCTTC.

The chain has TRBV5-1 and TRBJ1-6, with 7 nucleotides matching TRBD1. V was clipped by 6 bases and J by 7 bases; unmatched bases: 10. The CDR3 sequence is 15 residues long. The germline V gene has CDR1 SGHRS and CDR2 YFSETQ. The CDR3 spells CASTDLGQSNSPLHF. The CDR3 DNA reads as TGCGCCAGCACCGATCTGGGACAGTCAAATTCACCCCTCCACTTT.

V usage is TRBV27 and J usage is TRBJ1-5; TRBD1 might be the D (5 bases). The CDR3 contains 14 residues. Trimming took 4 bases from V and 0 from J, leaving 7 bases between them. Germline values: CDR1 MNHEY, CDR2 SMNVEV (reference sequence). The DNA for the CDR3 is TGTGCCAGCAGTTCGACAGCTAGCAATCAGCCCCAGCATTTT. This encodes CASSSTASNQPQHF.

The chain uses TRBV6-1 and TRBJ1-5; the match to TRBD1 covers 9 bases. The CDR3 consists of 16 residues. Germline CDR1 is MNHNS and CDR2 is SASEGT. Germline trimming cut 1 base from V and 1 base from J; bases unmatched to any gene: 2. Here the CDR3 reads CASSEVGTGSNQPQHF. The CDR3 nucleotides are TGTGCCAGCAGTGAAGTTGGGACAGGGAGCAATCAGCCCCAGCATTTT.

V gene TRBV5-1 combines with J gene TRBJ2-7; weak D call: TRBD2 (6 bases). Germline V gene data show CDR1 as SGHRS and CDR2 as YFSETQ. The CDR3 length is 15 residues. Trimming pared 4 bases from V and 4 bases from J, leaving 18 bases between. CDR3 nucleotide sequence: TGCGCCAGCAGCCCGGAGGGTGGCCCTTGGTACGAGCAGTACTTC. Amino acids: CASSPEGGPWYEQYF. Complete variable domain (other parts from reference TRBV5-1 and TRBJ2-7): KAGVTQTPRYLIKTRGQQVTLSCSPISGHRSVSWYQQTPGQGLQFLFEYFSETQRNKGNFPGRFSGRQFSNSRSEMNVSTLELGDSALYLCASSPEGGPWYEQYFGPGTRLTVT.

The rearrangement links TRBV24-1 to TRBJ2-5, with 7 bases aligning to TRBD2. Germline values: CDR1 KGHDR, CDR2 SFDVKD. The ends lost 7 bases at V and 4 bases at J; junction bases unmatched: 2. The CDR3 has 12 amino acids. DNA for the CDR3: TGTGCCACCAGCGGCGGGGGAGAGACCCAGTACTTC. This codes for CATSGGGETQYF.

V is TRBV4-1 and J is TRBJ1-1, with a tentative D call TRBD1 (5 bases). The CDR3 extends over 15 amino acids. Looked up from germline, CDR1 is MGHRA and CDR2 is YSYEKL. V shed 4 bases and J shed 0 bases, with 12 bases lying between them. The CDR3 DNA is TGCGCCAGCAGCCTACGACAGTCGATGAACACTGAAGCTTTCTTT. This encodes CASSLRQSMNTEAFF.

The chain links TRBV10-2 to TRBJ1-1; D not certain. CDR3 length equals 13 residues. The germline gives CDR1 WSHSY, CDR2 SAAADI. V was clipped by 7 bases and J by 2 bases, with 11 bases between them. The CDR3 DNA sequence: TGCGCCAGCAACTGGCAGCCAAACACTGAAGCTTTCTTT. It encodes CASNWQPNTEAFF.

The V gene is TRBV5-1, the J gene TRBJ2-5, with 8 bases lining up with TRBD1. Germline lookup yields CDR1 SGHRS and CDR2 YFSETQ. Trimming removed 2 bases from V and 1 base from J; junction bases left unmatched: 4. This CDR3 contains 15 residues. As DNA, the CDR3 is TGCGCCAGCAGCTTTTCAGGGGGCGGCCAAGAGACCCAGTACTTC. It translates to CASSFSGGGQETQYF. Together with reference TRBV5-1 and TRBJ2-5, the CDR3 gives the full variable domain: KAGVTQTPRYLIKTRGQQVTLSCSPISGHRSVSWYQQTPGQGLQFLFEYFSETQRNKGNFPGRFSGRQFSNSRSEMNVSTLELGDSALYLCASSFSGGGQETQYFGPGTRLLVL.

J is TRBJ2-4 and V is TRBV7-8; 10 positions match TRBD1. Germline V lookup: CDR1 SGHVS, CDR2 FQNEAQ. The CDR3 runs to 14 residues. V gave up 4 bases and J gave up 7 bases; unmatched junction bases: 4. CDR3 sequence: CASSSRTGGNIQYF. CDR3 sequence (DNA): TGTGCCAGCAGCTCCCGGACAGGGGGGAACATTCAGTACTTC.

Only a few counts were recorded for this clone. V is TRBV19 and J is TRBJ2-2; 9 nucleotides align to TRBD2. Germline trimming cut 5 bases from V and 5 bases from J; bases unmatched to any gene: 3. This CDR3 is 14 amino acids long. CDR1 and CDR2 (germline): LNHDA, SQIVND (reference sequence). CDR3 DNA: TGTGCCAGTAGTGGGCTAGCGGGGACCGGGGAGCTGTTTTTT. Residues: CASSGLAGTGELFF.